This TCR beta chain emerged from a study of response to subunit inactivated influenza vaccine. Study-level points and caveats: It was the authors' suggestion that each seasonal influenza vaccination recruits few new T cells.

A note on this clonotype: Antigen: not known.

The CDR3 loop spans 14 amino acids. Germline V gene lookup returns CDR1 SEHNR and CDR2 FQNEAQ (reference sequence). The V gene end was trimmed by 5 bases and the J gene end by 4 bases; junction bases not matched to a gene: 7. TCRdb recomputed calls from the RT-PCR reads with MiXCR, one row per CDR3 protein. The sample lists hundreds of thousands of distinct CDR3 sequences; 13% were seen once. This receptor was taken from a man between 45 and 60 years old who received an inactivated influenza vaccine. The J gene is TRBJ2-5, the V gene TRBV7-9; 7 bases fit TRBD2. The specimen comprised PBMCs from blood, sampled more than 35 days after vaccination. As DNA, the CDR3 is TGTGCCAGCAGCACGCGGACTAGTGGAGAGACCCAGTACTTC. Translating it yields CASSTRTSGETQYF.